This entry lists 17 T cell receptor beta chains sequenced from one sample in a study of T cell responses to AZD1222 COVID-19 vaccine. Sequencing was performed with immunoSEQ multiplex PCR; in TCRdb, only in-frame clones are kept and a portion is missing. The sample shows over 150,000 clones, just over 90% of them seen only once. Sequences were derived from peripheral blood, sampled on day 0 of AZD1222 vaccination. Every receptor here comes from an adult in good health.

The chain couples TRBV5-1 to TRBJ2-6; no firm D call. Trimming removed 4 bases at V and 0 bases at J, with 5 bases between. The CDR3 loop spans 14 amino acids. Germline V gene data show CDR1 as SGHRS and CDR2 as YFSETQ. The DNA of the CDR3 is TGCGCCAGCAGCCCGGGCTCTGGGGCCAACGTCCTGACTTTC. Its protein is CASSPGSGANVLTF.

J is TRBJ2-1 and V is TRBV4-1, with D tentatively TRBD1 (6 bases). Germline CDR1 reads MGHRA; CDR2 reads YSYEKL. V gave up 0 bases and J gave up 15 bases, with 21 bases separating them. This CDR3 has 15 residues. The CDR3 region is CASSQDRQEAAVRFF. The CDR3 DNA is TGCGCCAGCAGCCAAGATCGACAGGAGGCGGCGGTAAGGTTCTTC.

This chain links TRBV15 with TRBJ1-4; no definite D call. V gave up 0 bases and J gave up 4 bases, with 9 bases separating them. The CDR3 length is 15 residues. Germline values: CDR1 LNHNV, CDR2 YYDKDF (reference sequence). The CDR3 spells CATSRDPDVNEKLFF. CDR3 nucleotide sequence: TGTGCCACCAGCAGAGATCCTGACGTTAATGAAAAACTGTTTTTT.

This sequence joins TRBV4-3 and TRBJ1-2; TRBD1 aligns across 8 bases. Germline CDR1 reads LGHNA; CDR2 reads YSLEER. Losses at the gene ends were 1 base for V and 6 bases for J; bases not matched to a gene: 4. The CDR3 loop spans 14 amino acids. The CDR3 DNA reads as TGCGCCAGCAGCCAAGTTGACAGGGGAAATGGCTACACCTTC. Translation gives CASSQVDRGNGYTF.

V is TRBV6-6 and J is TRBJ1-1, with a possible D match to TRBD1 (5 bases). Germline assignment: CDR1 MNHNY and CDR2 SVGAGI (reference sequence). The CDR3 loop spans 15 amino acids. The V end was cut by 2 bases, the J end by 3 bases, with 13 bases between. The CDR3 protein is CASSYIVGVDTEAFF. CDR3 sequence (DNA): TGTGCCAGCAGTTACATTGTAGGGGTCGACACTGAAGCTTTCTTT.

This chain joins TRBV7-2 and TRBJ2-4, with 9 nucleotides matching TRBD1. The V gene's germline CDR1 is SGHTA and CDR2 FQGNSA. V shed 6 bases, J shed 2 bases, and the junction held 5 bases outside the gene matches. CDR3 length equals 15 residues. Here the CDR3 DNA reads TGTGCCAGCAGTCCACAGGGGGCAACCAAAAACATTCAGTACTTC. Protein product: CASSPQGATKNIQYF. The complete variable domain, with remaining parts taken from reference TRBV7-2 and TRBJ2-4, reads GAGVSQSPSNKVTEKGKDVELRCDPISGHTALYWYRQSLGQGLEFLIYFQGNSAPDKSGLPSDRFSAERTGGSVSTLTIQRTQQEDSAVYLCASSPQGATKNIQYFGAGTRLSVL.

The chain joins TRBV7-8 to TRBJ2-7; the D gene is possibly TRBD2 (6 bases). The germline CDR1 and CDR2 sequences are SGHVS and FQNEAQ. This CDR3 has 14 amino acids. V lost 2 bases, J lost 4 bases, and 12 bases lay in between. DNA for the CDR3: TGTGCCAGCAGCTTATCCCTAGCGAGGTACGAGCAGTACTTC. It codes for CASSLSLARYEQYF.

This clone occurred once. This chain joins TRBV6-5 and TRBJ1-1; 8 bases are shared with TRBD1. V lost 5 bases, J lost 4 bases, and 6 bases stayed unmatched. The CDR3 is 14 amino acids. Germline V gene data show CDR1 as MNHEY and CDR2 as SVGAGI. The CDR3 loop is CASSRDRWITEAFF. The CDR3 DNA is TGTGCCAGCAGTCGGGACAGGTGGATCACTGAAGCTTTCTTT.

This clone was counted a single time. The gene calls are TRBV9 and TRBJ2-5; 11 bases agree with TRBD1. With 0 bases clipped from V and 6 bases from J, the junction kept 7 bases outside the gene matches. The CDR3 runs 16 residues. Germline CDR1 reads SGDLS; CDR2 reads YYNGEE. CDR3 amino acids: CASSVGGTGGVKTQYF. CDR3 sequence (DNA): TGTGCCAGCAGCGTAGGAGGGACAGGGGGAGTAAAGACCCAGTACTTC.

The CDR3: CASSSMSGHEQFF. In DNA, the CDR3 is TGTGCCAGCAGTTCCATGTCCGGCCATGAGCAGTTCTTC. V and J are TRBV12-3 or TRBV12-4 and TRBJ2-1; D is undetermined. V was clipped by 4 bases and J by 8 bases, with 12 bases between them. This CDR3 comprises 13 residues.

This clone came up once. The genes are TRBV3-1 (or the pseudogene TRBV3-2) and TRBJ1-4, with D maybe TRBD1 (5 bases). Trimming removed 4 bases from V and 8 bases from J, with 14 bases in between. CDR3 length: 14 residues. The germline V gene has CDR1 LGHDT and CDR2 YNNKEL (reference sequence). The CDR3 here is CASSPTELKEKLFF. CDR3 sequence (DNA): TGTGCCAGCAGCCCGACAGAGCTTAAGGAAAAACTGTTTTTT.

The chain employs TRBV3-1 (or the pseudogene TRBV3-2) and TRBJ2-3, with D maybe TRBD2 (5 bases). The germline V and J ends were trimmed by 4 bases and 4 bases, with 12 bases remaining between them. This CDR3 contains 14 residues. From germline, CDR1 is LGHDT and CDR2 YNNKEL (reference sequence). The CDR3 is CASSPPGVPDTQYF. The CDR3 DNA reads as TGTGCCAGCAGCCCACCCGGGGTCCCAGATACGCAGTATTTT.

The CDR3, as DNA: TGTGCCAGCAGCGTAGGAGGGACAATGAGGAGTCCTGGAAACACCATATATTTT. Protein: CASSVGGTMRSPGNTIYF. This chain links TRBV9 with TRBJ1-3; D is possibly TRBD1 (6 bases). Germline-derived CDR1 and CDR2 are SGDLS and YYNGEE. The CDR3 covers 18 residues. The germline V and J ends were trimmed by 0 bases and 2 bases, with 18 bases remaining between them. Based on the CDR3 plus reference TRBV9 and TRBJ1-3, the full variable domain is DSGVTQTPKHLITATGQRVTLRCSPRSGDLSVYWYQQSLDQGLQFLIQYYNGEERAKGNILERFSAQQFPDLHSELNLSSLELGDSALYFCASSVGGTMRSPGNTIYFGEGSWLTVV.

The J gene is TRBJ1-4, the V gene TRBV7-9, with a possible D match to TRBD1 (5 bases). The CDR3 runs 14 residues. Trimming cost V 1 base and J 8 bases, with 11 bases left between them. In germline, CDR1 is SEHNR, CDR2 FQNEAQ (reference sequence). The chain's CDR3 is CASSLEVQVEKLFF. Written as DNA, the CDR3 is TGTGCCAGCAGCTTAGAGGTACAGGTAGAAAAACTGTTTTTT.

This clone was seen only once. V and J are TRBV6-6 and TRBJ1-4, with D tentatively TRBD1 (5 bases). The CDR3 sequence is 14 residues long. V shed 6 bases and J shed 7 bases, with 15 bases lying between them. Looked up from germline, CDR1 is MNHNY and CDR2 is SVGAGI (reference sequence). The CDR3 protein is CASSPLGGSEKLFF. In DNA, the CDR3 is TGTGCCAGCAGCCCACTGGGGGGAAGTGAAAAACTGTTTTTT.

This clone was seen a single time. CDR3 sequence reads: CASSYSASGFDEQFF. DNA of the CDR3: TGTGCCAGCAGTTACTCGGCTAGCGGGTTCGATGAGCAGTTCTTC. V and J are TRBV6-5 and TRBJ2-1, with 8 nucleotides matching TRBD2. In germline, CDR1 is MNHEY, CDR2 SVGAGI. The length of the CDR3 is 15 residues. Trimming took 0 bases from V and 8 from J; bases not matched to a gene: 6.

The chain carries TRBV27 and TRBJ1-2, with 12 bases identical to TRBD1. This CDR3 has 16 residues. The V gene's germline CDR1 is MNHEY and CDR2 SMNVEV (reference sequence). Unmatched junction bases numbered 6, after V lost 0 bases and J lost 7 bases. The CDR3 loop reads CASSLSMGQGAGGYTF. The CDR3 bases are TGTGCCAGCAGTTTATCGATGGGACAGGGGGCTGGTGGCTACACCTTC.